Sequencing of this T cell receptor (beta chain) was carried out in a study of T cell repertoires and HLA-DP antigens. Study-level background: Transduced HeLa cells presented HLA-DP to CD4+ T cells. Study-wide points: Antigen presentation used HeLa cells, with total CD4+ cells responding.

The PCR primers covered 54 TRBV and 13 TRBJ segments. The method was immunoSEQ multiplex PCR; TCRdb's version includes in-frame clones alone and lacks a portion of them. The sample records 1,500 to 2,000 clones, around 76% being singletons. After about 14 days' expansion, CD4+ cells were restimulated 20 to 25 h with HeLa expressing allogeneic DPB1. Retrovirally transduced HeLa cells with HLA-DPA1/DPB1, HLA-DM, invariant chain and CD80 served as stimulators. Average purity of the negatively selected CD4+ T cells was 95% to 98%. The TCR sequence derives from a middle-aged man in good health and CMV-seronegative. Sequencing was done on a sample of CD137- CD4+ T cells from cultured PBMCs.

The DNA for the CDR3 is TGTGCCAGCAGCTTAGGTGAGGCGGGCGGCTACGAGCAGTACTTC. Translated, it gives CASSLGEAGGYEQYF. The rearrangement uses TRBV7-4 and TRBJ2-7; the D gene is possibly TRBD2 (5 bases). Trimming removed 1 base from V and 3 bases from J, with 13 bases in between. The CDR3 length is 15 residues. Germline V CDR1 and CDR2: SGHVT, SQSDAQ.